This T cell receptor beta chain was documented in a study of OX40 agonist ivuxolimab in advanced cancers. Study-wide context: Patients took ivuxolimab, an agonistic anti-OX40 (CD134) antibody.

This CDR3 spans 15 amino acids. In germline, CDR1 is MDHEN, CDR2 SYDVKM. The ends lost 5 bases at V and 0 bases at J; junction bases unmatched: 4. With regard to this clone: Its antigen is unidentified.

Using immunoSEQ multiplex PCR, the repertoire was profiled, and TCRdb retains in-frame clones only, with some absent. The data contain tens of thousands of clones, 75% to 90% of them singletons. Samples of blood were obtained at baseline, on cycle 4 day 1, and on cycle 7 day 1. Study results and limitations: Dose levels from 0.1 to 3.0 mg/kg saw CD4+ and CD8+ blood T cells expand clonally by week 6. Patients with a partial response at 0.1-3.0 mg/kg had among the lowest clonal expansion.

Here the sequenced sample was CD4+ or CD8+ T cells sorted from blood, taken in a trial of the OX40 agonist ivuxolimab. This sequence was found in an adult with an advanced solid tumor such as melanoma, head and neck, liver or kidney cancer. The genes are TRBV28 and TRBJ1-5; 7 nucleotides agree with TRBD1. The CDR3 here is CASSQQGPSNQPQHF. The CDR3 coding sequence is TGTGCCAGCAGTCAACAGGGGCCTAGCAATCAGCCCCAGCATTTT.